This paragraph reports one T cell receptor beta chain. Its antigen is still unknown. Within one base of it there is no much larger clone, and no base qualities were kept. This record belongs to a study of shared clonotypes between healthy human individuals (dated by TCRdb to 2018 to 2021). About the full investigation: Three men and a couple of women, aged 18 to 49 years, made up the cohort. Blood TCR repertoires of five healthy adults were deeply sequenced to estimate repertoire size and the extent of clonotype sharing between individuals. To increase sequencing depth and limit assay-specific biases, TCR repertoire library preparation and sequencing were carried out by different laboratories using diverse techniques. Leukapheresis yielded between about 0.8 and 8.9 billion PBMCs per donor.

Broad study findings and their caveats: Only blood was sampled, and tissue TCR repertoires likely differ from those in blood. Because the study included only a small number of donors, the genetic and exposure-history diversity represented was limited. Based on pairwise subsampling, the degree of clonotype sharing among donors was expected to be affected by sequencing depth.

Healthy HIV-negative adults with no recently reported acute infections or vaccinations were included as donors. Every donor was a Caucasian adult living in Nashville, Tennessee, USA. For unsorted samples, about 85 million PBMCs were counted and genomic DNA was extracted with the QIAamp DNA Blood Mini kit. Blood was collected by leukapheresis, and PBMCs were isolated by Ficoll-Histopaque density gradient centrifugation and then cryopreserved in liquid nitrogen vapor phase. Using the deep immunoSEQ assay, TCR CDR3 regions were amplified from genomic DNA by multiplex PCR. Genomic DNA extracted from each cell subset was distributed evenly over all wells of several immunoSEQ 96-well plates, and each plate served as one replicate. For unsorted PBMC, approximately 290 ng of genomic DNA, equivalent to approximately 28,000 T cell genomes, went into each replicate PCR. Unsorted PBMC genomic DNA was sequenced across ten immunoSEQ deep assay plates. The purified libraries were quantified using a Qubit 3.0 fluorometer, sized with a Bioanalyzer 2100, and then quantified again using the KAPA Library Quantification kit. Every immunoSEQ 96-well plate was sequenced on a separate single-read 150-cycle Illumina NextSeq 550 flow cell. The source study handled its data this way. Because the immunoSEQ output included only junctional sequences and no quality scores, the filtering could not be the same as the filtering used for full-length reads. Sequences were annotated with PyIR, a Python wrapper for IgBLAST v1.9, and V/J genes and CDR3 were assigned using IMGT germline references. Reads with weak V/J assignments (E-value above 1e-6), missing CDR3, stop codons, out-of-frame junctions, or ambiguous translated residues were removed. V3J clonotypes were defined as sequences sharing an identical inferred V gene, J gene, and CDR3 amino acid sequence. To compute the percentage overlap between repertoires, the number of shared unique clonotypes was divided by the size of the smaller repertoire. Repertoire richness was assessed with RTK rarefaction, the Chao1 estimator, and Recon v2.1 estimates of unobserved clonotypes. TCRdb's version of the immuneACCESS table is confined to in-frame rearrangements and falls short of the full clone set. An unresolved V gene accounts for under half of the shortfall where checked; the remainder is of unknown origin. That table is the source of V, J and clone size, and D and trimming were worked out from the DNA. The sample table holds around 500,000 clones, of which around 80% were seen once. The top ten hold 9.5% to 15% of the sample.

V is cut by 1 base and J by 2 bases, and the space between the germline ends is 19 bases. The CDR3, from cysteine to phenylalanine, totals 17 residues. Only CDR3 DNA remains: 51 bases, in frame from the first base. Based on the germline V gene, the CDR1 and CDR2 sequences are SGHRS and YFSETQ. This clonotype was obtained from a woman aged 40 to 50 in good health. Some clones in this sample may be carry-over from other donors' samples. The chain is encoded by TRBV5-1 joined to TRBJ2-7; TRBD2 is perhaps the D gene, given 6 matching bases. What was sequenced was PBMCs. The sequenced DNA is TGCGCCAGCAGCTTGTATGGCGGAGGGCCGTCCCCCTACGAGCAGTACTTC. Protein translation: CASSLYGGGPSPYEQYF.